A single sample is the source of the 28 T cell receptor beta chains below, sequenced in a study of Ad26.COV2.S vaccination and SARS-CoV-2 variants. The repertoire was sequenced with immunoSEQ multiplex PCR; TCRdb's copy has only in-frame clones and lacks some. The repertoire holds about 350,000 clones, with 70% to 90% as singletons. As for treatment: 19 received Ad26.COV2.S at low or high dose, single or two shots; roughly five received placebo; per-sample allocation not given. On day 63 after the first injection, vaccine and placebo recipients gave samples. The sequenced sample was peripheral blood, obtained in a trial of Ad26.COV2.S vaccine versus placebo. The receptors derive from a person between 18 and 65 years old who received the Ad26.COV2.S COVID-19 vaccine or a placebo.

This chain uses TRBV28 with TRBJ2-1; D is perhaps TRBD1 or TRBD2 (5 bases each). The CDR3 has 14 residues. Trimming removed 3 bases from V and 8 bases from J, with 14 bases in between. Per the germline V gene, CDR1 is MDHEN and CDR2 is SYDVKM. The CDR3 sequence: CASSFRVSGDEQFF. The CDR3 DNA is TGTGCCAGCAGTTTCAGGGTGTCCGGGGATGAGCAGTTCTTC.

This chain uses TRBV19 with TRBJ2-2; D remains ambiguous. The length of the CDR3 is 14 residues. CDR1 and CDR2 (germline): LNHDA, SQIVND (reference sequence). The ends were cut back, 4 bases at V and 1 base at J, with 7 bases in the middle. Here the CDR3 reads CASSTRQNTGELFF. CDR3 sequence (DNA): TGTGCCAGTAGTACCAGACAGAACACCGGGGAGCTGTTTTTT.

This sequence joins TRBV5-6 and TRBJ2-1; TRBD2 matches 8 bases. CDR3 size: 16 residues. Germline V gene lookup returns CDR1 SGHDT and CDR2 YYEEEE. The junction had 9 bases not matched to a gene; V was cut back by 3 bases and J by 4 bases. CDR3 loop: CASSSPTSVGYNEQFF. The CDR3, as DNA: TGTGCCAGCAGCTCACCGACTAGCGTCGGGTACAATGAGCAGTTCTTC.

This CDR3 reads CATSSGLAGGHGDTQYF. The CDR3 nucleotides are TGTGCCACCAGCAGTGGACTAGCGGGGGGGCATGGCGATACGCAGTATTTT. The chain employs TRBV15 and TRBJ2-3; TRBD2 matches at 15 bases. CDR1 LNHNV and CDR2 YYDKDF come from the germline V gene (reference sequence). Trimming took 3 bases from V and 6 from J; bases not matched to a gene: 7. The CDR3 has 17 residues.

This clone was counted between two and nine times. The rearrangement uses TRBV15 and TRBJ2-7, with a weak D call TRBD2 (6 bases). The germline V and J ends were trimmed by 6 bases and 8 bases, with 14 bases remaining between them. Germline lookup yields CDR1 LNHNV and CDR2 YYDKDF (reference sequence). CDR3 length: 12 residues. CDR3 protein: CATSPGERKQYF. The CDR3 nucleotides are TGTGCCACCAGTCCGGGGGAGAGAAAGCAGTACTTC. Full variable domain (remainder filled in from reference TRBV15 and TRBJ2-7): DAMVIQNPRYQVTQFGKPVTLSCSQTLNHNVMYWYQQKSSQAPKLLFHYYDKDFNNEADTPDNFQSRRPNTSFCFLDIRSPGLGDTAMYLCATSPGERKQYFGPGTRLTVT.

This clone was observed many times. The chain links TRBV10-2 to TRBJ1-5; perhaps TRBD1 as D (6 bases). The CDR3 covers 18 residues. Germline lookup yields CDR1 WSHSY and CDR2 SAAADI. V was trimmed by 0 bases and J by 1 base, leaving 16 bases between them. The CDR3 region has the DNA TGCGCCAGCAGTGAGTCAAGTCCGGGGGGGCAGAGCAATCAGCCCCAGCATTTT. Protein: CASSESSPGGQSNQPQHF.

The gene calls are TRBV5-6 and TRBJ1-1, with 7 bases matching TRBD1. Germline CDR1 SGHDT, CDR2 YYEEEE. V shed 7 bases and J 0 bases; nucleotides not matched to a gene: 12. CDR3 length: 16 amino acids. This CDR3 is CASGQWDSQLNTEAFF. For the CDR3, the DNA is TGTGCCAGCGGGCAGTGGGACAGCCAATTGAACACTGAAGCTTTCTTT.

The V gene is TRBV19, the J gene TRBJ1-1; D gene uncertain. The CDR3 consists of 13 residues. V lost 6 bases and J lost 2, with 10 bases in between. Germline V gene sequence: CDR1 LNHDA, CDR2 SQIVND (reference sequence). In DNA, the CDR3 is TGTGCCAGTAGCGAACAGAAAAACACTGAAGCTTTCTTT. Translating it yields CASSEQKNTEAFF.

This CDR3 is CASRTGTSLFPFF. The CDR3 nucleotides are TGTGCCAGCAGGACAGGTACTAGTCTCTTCCCGTTCTTC. The V call is TRBV2, the J call TRBJ2-1; the D gene is possibly TRBD1 (6 bases). There are 13 residues in the CDR3. Germline-derived CDR1 and CDR2 are SNHLY and FYNNEI. Trimming removed 6 bases at V and 15 bases at J, with 21 bases between.

V is TRBV6-2 or TRBV6-3 and J is TRBJ2-7; 10 bases are a match to TRBD1. Losses at the gene ends were 5 bases for V and 5 bases for J; bases not matched to a gene: 12. CDR1 is MNHEY and CDR2 is SVGEGT in the germline V gene. This CDR3 has 16 residues. The CDR3 region has the DNA TGTGCCAGCAGTGCATACCCGGGACAGGGGTCCGACGAGCAGTACTTC. Amino acid sequence: CASSAYPGQGSDEQYF.

The chain couples TRBV6-2 or TRBV6-3 to TRBJ1-5; 12 nucleotides agree with TRBD1. The length of the CDR3 is 18 residues. Germline lookup yields CDR1 MNHEY and CDR2 SVGEGT. V lost 0 bases to trimming and J lost 2 bases; unmatched junction nucleotides: 5. CDR3 nucleotide sequence: TGTGCCAGCAGTTACTCGGGGACAGGGGGCGCCGGCAATCAGCCCCAGCATTTT. Its translation: CASSYSGTGGAGNQPQHF.

The rearrangement links TRBV3-1 (or the pseudogene TRBV3-2) to TRBJ2-5, with D possibly TRBD1 on 7 matching bases. CDR1 and CDR2 (germline): LGHDT, YNNKEL (reference sequence). V dropped 7 bases and J dropped 5 bases, with 17 bases sitting between them. The CDR3 spans 14 residues. CDR3 in amino acids: CASTAGQLLETQYF. Here the CDR3 DNA reads TGTGCCAGCACCGCGGGACAGTTGCTCGAGACCCAGTACTTC.

The chain combines TRBV2 with TRBJ1-5; TRBD1 is a possible D gene (5 bases). Germline loops: CDR1 SNHLY, CDR2 FYNNEI. The ends were cut back, 6 bases at V and 4 bases at J, with 19 bases in the middle. The CDR3 consists of 16 residues. CDR3 coding DNA: TGTGCCAGCAGGGACATCGACGGGGGTCCTAATCAGCCCCAGCATTTT. This sequence encodes CASRDIDGGPNQPQHF.

The chain links TRBV10-2 to TRBJ2-1; 7 nucleotides match TRBD2. In germline, CDR1 is WSHSY, CDR2 SAAADI. The CDR3 runs 13 residues. Germline trimming cut 8 bases from V and 8 bases from J; bases unmatched to any gene: 9. This chain's CDR3 is CASLSGSGDEQFF. CDR3 bases: TGCGCCAGCCTCTCCGGGAGCGGGGATGAGCAGTTCTTC.

The V and J genes are TRBV2 and TRBJ2-1; 7 bases are a match to TRBD1. The germline gives CDR1 SNHLY, CDR2 FYNNEI. V lost 11 bases to trimming and J lost 9 bases; unmatched junction nucleotides: 16. The CDR3 is 14 amino acids. The CDR3, as DNA: TGTGCCGGCAACATTCTAAGAGGGGGCGGTGAGCAGTTCTTC. Protein product: CAGNILRGGGEQFF. Drawing the rest from reference TRBV2 and TRBJ2-1, the complete variable domain is EPEVTQTPSHQVTQMGQEVILRCVPISNHLYFYWYRQILGQKVEFLVSFYNNEISEKSEIFDDQFSVERPDGSNFTLKIRSTKLEDSAMYFCAGNILRGGGEQFFGPGTRLTVL.

The chain carries TRBV6-2 or TRBV6-3 and TRBJ2-3; TRBD2 might be the D (6 bases). V lost 4 bases to trimming and J lost 8 bases, with 25 bases between them. Looked up from germline, CDR1 is MNHEY and CDR2 is SVGEGT. The CDR3 covers 17 residues. The DNA for the CDR3 is TGTGCCAGCAGTTCTCCTCCCTTCCGGGAGAGACTGGGTACGCAGTATTTT. Translation gives CASSSPPFRERLGTQYF.

This clone was seen once. The chain uses TRBV11-2 and TRBJ1-2; possibly TRBD1 for D (6 bases). CDR3 size: 15 residues. The germline V and J ends were trimmed by 5 bases and 6 bases, with 19 bases remaining between them. CDR1 is SGHAT and CDR2 is FQNNGV in the germline V gene. The CDR3 is CASSLPNPGAHGYTF. The CDR3, as DNA: TGTGCCAGCAGCCTACCCAATCCAGGGGCTCATGGCTACACCTTC.

The V and J genes are TRBV27 and TRBJ1-5; 7 bases map to TRBD1. After removal of 6 bases from V and 2 bases from J, the junction contained 7 bases not matched to a gene. The germline V gene has CDR1 MNHEY and CDR2 SMNVEV (reference sequence). This CDR3 is 15 amino acids long. CDR3 bases: TGTGCCAGCAGAGGGACAGTAAGGGGCAATCAGCCCCAGCATTTT. Protein product: CASRGTVRGNQPQHF.

V usage is TRBV6-4 and J usage is TRBJ2-1; the D gene is possibly TRBD1 (7 bases). The CDR3 consists of 14 residues. With 4 bases removed from V and 6 bases from J, the gap between germline ends came to 13 bases. Germline values: CDR1 MRHNA, CDR2 SNTAGT. CDR3 in DNA: TGTGCCAGCAGTGCCGGGCAGGGGGGCAATGAGCAGTTCTTC. Protein sequence: CASSAGQGGNEQFF.

The chain combines TRBV27 with TRBJ2-7; D is undetermined. The CDR3 has 14 residues. The ends were cut back, 6 bases at V and 5 bases at J, with 17 bases in the middle. Germline assignment: CDR1 MNHEY and CDR2 SMNVEV (reference sequence). CDR3 sequence (DNA): TGTGCCAGCAGCCCGGGCCCGGGCGGCCACGAGCAGTACTTC. As protein: CASSPGPGGHEQYF.

V and J are TRBV7-9 and TRBJ2-1, with D possibly matching TRBD2 (6 bases). V was trimmed by 1 base and J by 6 bases, leaving 16 bases between them. Germline values: CDR1 SEHNR, CDR2 FQNEAQ (reference sequence). This CDR3 region has 16 residues. The CDR3 sequence: CASSLGQGGMANEQFF. CDR3 bases: TGTGCCAGCAGCTTAGGTCAGGGAGGCATGGCCAATGAGCAGTTCTTC.

The chain has TRBV27 and TRBJ2-2; 7 bases line up with TRBD2. Per germline, CDR1 MNHEY and CDR2 SMNVEV (reference sequence). The J segment lost 0 bases and the V segment lost 0 bases, leaving 1 base of the junction unmatched. The CDR3 runs to 16 residues. CDR3 in DNA: TGTGCCAGCAGTTTATCGAGCGGGACGAACACCGGGGAGCTGTTTTTT. It specifies CASSLSSGTNTGELFF.

This chain links TRBV29-1 with TRBJ2-7; the D is unclear. In germline, CDR1 is SQVTM, CDR2 ANQGSEA. Trimming pared 4 bases from V and 6 bases from J, leaving 10 bases between. The length of the CDR3 is 11 residues. DNA of the CDR3: TGCAGCGTTGGTGGCGATCGCGAGCAGTACTTC. Its protein product is CSVGGDREQYF.

This clone came up a few times. Other nucleotide sequences in the sample specify the same CDR3. DNA of the CDR3: TGTGCCAGCAGCTTAGGACTAGCGGGAGGAGAGACCCAGTACTTC. This codes for CASSLGLAGGETQYF. The chain carries TRBV5-5 and TRBJ2-5; 14 nucleotides align to TRBD2. Per the germline V gene, CDR1 is SGHKS and CDR2 is YYEKEE (reference sequence). This CDR3 spans 15 amino acids. Germline trimming cut 2 bases from V and 4 bases from J; bases unmatched to any gene: 1.

The count of this clone is one. CDR3 loop: CASSSRQGPPYNYGYTF. In DNA, the CDR3 is TGTGCCAGCAGCTCGAGGCAGGGGCCACCTTATAACTATGGCTACACCTTC. V gene TRBV7-2 combines with J gene TRBJ1-2; perhaps TRBD1 as D (6 bases). The CDR3 has 17 residues. Trimming cost V 4 bases and J 1 base, with 19 bases left between them. CDR1 is SGHTA, CDR2 FQGNSA, per germline. Full variable domain (remainder filled in from reference TRBV7-2 and TRBJ1-2): GAGVSQSPSNKVTEKGKDVELRCDPISGHTALYWYRQSLGQGLEFLIYFQGNSAPDKSGLPSDRFSAERTGGSVSTLTIQRTQQEDSAVYLCASSSRQGPPYNYGYTFGSGTRLTVV.

The table lists this clone with many counts. The chain carries TRBV14 and TRBJ1-2, with D unclear. CDR3 size: 16 residues. The V gene's germline CDR1 is SGHDN and CDR2 FVKESK. Trimming removed 2 bases from V and 4 bases from J, with 17 bases in between. CDR3 bases: TGTGCCAGCAGCCAACTCCCAGCCGGCTGGATCTATGGCTACACCTTC. Translated: CASSQLPAGWIYGYTF.

V and J are TRBV10-2 and TRBJ2-3; 7 positions match TRBD2. Germline assignment: CDR1 WSHSY and CDR2 SAAADI. V lost 5 bases to trimming and J lost 0 bases; unmatched junction nucleotides: 2. The CDR3 consists of 14 residues. CDR3 nucleotides: TGCGCCAGCAGTCAAGCGGGAAGCACAGATACGCAGTATTTT. This codes for CASSQAGSTDTQYF.

V and J are TRBV5-5 and TRBJ1-2; D remains unclear. The CDR3 runs 15 residues. The V gene lost 2 bases and the J gene lost 3 bases, with 14 bases spanning the gap. The germline gives CDR1 SGHKS, CDR2 YYEKEE (reference sequence). The CDR3 DNA reads TGTGCCAGCAGCTTTTACGGTCTAGCGGACTATGGCTACACCTTC. Translation: CASSFYGLADYGYTF.